The TCR beta chain under discussion was sequenced for a study of T cell changes during pregnancy in multiple sclerosis. CDR3 length: 13 amino acids. The germline V gene has CDR1 ENHRY and CDR2 SYGVKD. The V end lost 2 bases, the J end lost 5 bases, and 9 bases lay between the germline ends. Here immunoSEQ multiplex PCR was the method, and the copy in TCRdb shows in-frame clones only, minus some. The data show some 71,000 clones, roughly 93% seen once. V gene TRBV10-3 combines with J gene TRBJ1-2; TRBD1 might be the D (6 bases). Sequences were derived from peripheral blood, sampled in the third trimester of pregnancy. This receptor was taken from a female donor with multiple sclerosis, enrolled in a pregnancy study. The CDR3 is CAISEGQQYGYTF. CDR3 bases: TGTGCCATCAGTGAGGGACAGCAGTATGGCTACACCTTC.